This TCR beta chain appears in the sequencing data of a study of identifying expanded T cells in peripheral blood. No infections or other immune events were documented during collection. Findings of the study overall: Over two and four weeks, about 16 and 19 clones changed, versus approximately 1.1 between replicates.

Data came from immunoSEQ multiplex PCR; TCRdb stores just in-frame clones and leaves some out. The sample includes 84,000 or so clones, about nine tenths of them seen just once. As concerns this clone: Its matching antigen is unknown.

The germline gives CDR1 KGHSH, CDR2 LQKENI. Trimming removed 4 bases from V and 5 bases from J; junction bases left unmatched: 7. This CDR3 is 15 amino acids long. This sequence joins TRBV18 and TRBJ2-1; 8 bases fit TRBD1. The material sequenced was blood. The origin of this receptor is a person aged 18 to 69 in good health. Here the CDR3 DNA reads TGTGCCAGCTCACTTGACAGGGGTCGCAACAATGAGCAGTTCTTC. Translated: CASSLDRGRNNEQFF.